These T cell receptor beta chains were read from a single sample in a study of CD8 T cells in ankylosing spondylitis. TCRdb analysed the 5' RACE reads with MiXCR anew, one entry per CDR3 protein. The sample gives about 42,000 distinct CDR3 sequences, less than 3.5% of which show up once; roughly 4.4% is in the top ten. The source material was blood, either unsorted or a sorted T cell fraction (not recorded which). The receptors shown here come from a male donor with ankylosing spondylitis or in good health (not recorded which). CDR3s include the opening cysteine and the closing phenylalanine or tryptophan. The order of the fields is J gene, clone size, D gene, V gene, CDR3 DNA, CDR3 protein. D genes are given only for firm matches. For some rows the clone size is stated as once, few or many, or as a class when expanded; others skip it.

TRBJ1-1 | many | . | TRBV9 | TGTGCCAGCAGCGTAGGGAGCGGAAACACTGAAGCTTTCTTT | CASSVGSGNTEAFF
TRBJ1-3 | many | . | TRBV9 | TGTGCCAGCAGCGTCGACAGTCCCTCTGGAAACACCATATATTTT | CASSVDSPSGNTIYF
TRBJ2-7 | many | TRBD2 | TRBV9 | TGTGCCAGCAGCGCTGGAACCGGGACTATTCAATACGAGCAGTACTTC | CASSAGTGTIQYEQYF
TRBJ2-2 | many | TRBD2 | TRBV9 | TGTGCCAGCAGCTTACGACTAGCGGGGAGCACCGGGGAGCTGTTTTTT | CASSLRLAGSTGELFF
TRBJ2-5 | many | TRBD1 | TRBV9 | TGTGCCAGCAGCGTGCAAGCAGGGGGCGGAGGGGAGACCCAGTACTTC | CASSVQAGGGGETQYF
TRBJ2-1 | many | TRBD2 | TRBV9 | TGTGCCAGCAGCGGGGGACTAGGCTCCTACAATGAGCAGTTCTTC | CASSGGLGSYNEQFF
TRBJ2-1 | many | . | TRBV9 | TGTGCCAGCAGCCCCCGGGACCCCACCTACAATGAGCAGTTCTTC | CASSPRDPTYNEQFF
TRBJ1-1 | many | . | TRBV9 | TGTGCCAGCAGCGTAACAAGAAACACTGAAGCTTTCTTT | CASSVTRNTEAFF
TRBJ2-7 | many | TRBD1 | TRBV9 | TGTGCCAGCAGCCCCCGTTCAGGGGGCCTTACCTACGAGCAGTACTTC | CASSPRSGGLTYEQYF
TRBJ2-5 | many | . | TRBV9 | TGTGCCAGCAGCCCTCCGGGACGGCAGTACCAAGAGACCCAGTACTTC | CASSPPGRQYQETQYF
TRBJ2-7 | many | TRBD1 | TRBV9 | TGTGCCAGCAGCGGACAGGGCTCCTACGAGCAGTACTTC | CASSGQGSYEQYF
TRBJ2-3 | many | TRBD1 | TRBV9 | TGTGCCAGCAGCGTTTGGGACAGGGAGACAGATACGCAGTATTTT | CASSVWDRETDTQYF
TRBJ2-2 | many | TRBD1 | TRBV9 | TGTGCCAGCAGCGTGGGTGGACAGGGTTCCGGGGAGCTGTTTTTT | CASSVGGQGSGELFF
TRBJ2-3 | many | TRBD1 | TRBV9 | TGTGCCAGCAGCGCCGGACAGGGGTTGGAGGATACGCAGTATTTT | CASSAGQGLEDTQYF
TRBJ2-1 | many | TRBD1 | TRBV9 | TGTGCCAGCAGCAAAACCGGGACAGGGGGCGCGGATGAGCAGTTCTTC | CASSKTGTGGADEQFF
TRBJ2-2 | many | . | TRBV9 | TGTGCCAGTCAACCCCTAGTCGACGGGGAGCTGTTTTTT | CASQPLVDGELFF
TRBJ2-3 | many | TRBD2 | TRBV9 | TGTGCCAGCAGCGTAGAGCTAGCGGGAGGAGCAGATACGCAGTATTTT | CASSVELAGGADTQYF
TRBJ2-3 | many | TRBD2 | TRBV9 | TGTGCCAGCAGCGTTCTGGCGGGAGGAGATACGCAGTATTTT | CASSVLAGGDTQYF
TRBJ1-3 | few | TRBD1 | TRBV9 | TGTGCCAGCAGCGCCAGACAGGGCCCAACTGGAAACACCATATATTTT | CASSARQGPTGNTIYF
TRBJ2-2 | many | . | TRBV9 | TGTGCCAGCAGCGCAGGGGGGGTAGCGGGACCCCCCGGGGAGCTGTTTTTT | CASSAGGVAGPPGELFF
TRBJ2-2 | many | . | TRBV9 | TGTGCCAGCAGCGTAGCTACAGGGACTGCCGGTCGGGGTTCGACCGGGGAGCTGTTTTTT | CASSVATGTAGRGSTGELFF
TRBJ2-7 | many | . | TRBV9 | TGTGCCAGCAGCGTAGTAGGTTCGACCCAGGCCCACGAGCAGTACTTC | CASSVVGSTQAHEQYF
TRBJ1-6 | . | . | TRBV9 | TGTGCCAGCAGCCCCCCCCAGGCCCTATCACCCCTCCACTTT | CASSPPQALSPLHF
TRBJ2-1 | many | TRBD2 | TRBV9 | TGTGCCAGCAGCGGAGAGCGGGAGCAACTCTCTGAGCAGTTCTTC | CASSGEREQLSEQFF
TRBJ2-6 | . | TRBD1 | TRBV9 | TGTGCCAGCAGCACCCGGACAGGGGCTTTTTCTGGGGCCAACGTCCTGACTTTC | CASSTRTGAFSGANVLTF
TRBJ2-1 | many | . | TRBV9 | TGTGCCAGCAGCGCTCCCCTACAATTAGAGCAGTTCTTC | CASSAPLQLEQFF
TRBJ2-5 | many | . | TRBV9 | TGTGCCAGCAGCGTAAGGGCGGAACAAGAGACCCAGTACTTC | CASSVRAEQETQYF
TRBJ1-4 | many | . | TRBV9 | TGTGCCAGCAGCGCAGGGAGGGCCGCGAATGAAAAACTGTTTTTT | CASSAGRAANEKLFF
TRBJ2-1 | many | . | TRBV9 | TGTGCCAGCAGCGTATCAGCAAATGAGCAGTTCTTC | CASSVSANEQFF
TRBJ2-5 | many | . | TRBV9 | TGTGCCAGCAGTCCCCCATCTTTTGGGACCCAGTACTTC | CASSPPSFGTQYF
TRBJ2-7 | many | TRBD1 | TRBV9 | TGTGCCAGCAGCGTAGAGGGACAGGCCTTAAGGGAGCAGTACTTC | CASSVEGQALREQYF
TRBJ2-3 | many | TRBD1 | TRBV9 | TGTGCCAGCAGCGTAGGTTGGGACAGGCACACAGATACGCAGTATTTT | CASSVGWDRHTDTQYF
TRBJ1-4 | many | TRBD1 | TRBV9 | TGTGCCAGCAGCGCCACAGGGGCACTAACTAATGAAAAACTGTTTTTT | CASSATGALTNEKLFF
TRBJ2-6 | many | . | TRBV9 | TGTGCCAGCAGCGTATTTCGCAGACTCTCTGGGGCCAACGTCCTGACTTTC | CASSVFRRLSGANVLTF
TRBJ2-5 | many | TRBD1 | TRBV9 | TGTGCCAGCAGCTCTCAGGGGGTCCAAGAGACCCAGTACTTC | CASSSQGVQETQYF
TRBJ1-2 | many | TRBD1 | TRBV9 | TGTGCCAGCAGCCTTACAGGGGGCGATTGGGATGGCTACACCTTC | CASSLTGGDWDGYTF
TRBJ2-3 | many | . | TRBV9 | TGTGCCAGCACGCCTCTCCGTAGCACAGATACGCAGTATTTT | CASTPLRSTDTQYF
TRBJ2-6 | . | . | TRBV9 | TGTGCCAGCAGCGTAGCGGGGAGCTTGGGGGCTGGGGCCAACGTCCTGACTTTC | CASSVAGSLGAGANVLTF
TRBJ2-1 | many | . | TRBV9 | TGTGCCAGCAGCGTAGTGGCGGATGCCTACAATGAGCAGTTCTTC | CASSVVADAYNEQFF
TRBJ2-2 | many | . | TRBV9 | TGTGCCAGCAGCGTAGCAATAGGGAACACCGGGGAGCTGTTTTTT | CASSVAIGNTGELFF
TRBJ2-7 | many | TRBD2 | TRBV9 | TGTGCCAGCAGCGACGGGACTAGCGTTAACGAGCAGTACTTC | CASSDGTSVNEQYF
TRBJ2-7 | many | TRBD2 | TRBV9 | TGTGCCAGCAGCGCGGGTCTTTTTTGGGGAGCGGGAGCCTACGAGCAGTACTTC | CASSAGLFWGAGAYEQYF
TRBJ2-3 | many | . | TRBV9 | TGTGCCAGCAGCTGGAGCGGTAGCACAGATACGCAGTATTTT | CASSWSGSTDTQYF